This passage covers 13 T cell receptor beta chains from one sample sequenced in a study of OX40 agonist ivuxolimab in advanced cancers. Method: immunoSEQ multiplex PCR; TCRdb's copy keeps in-frame clones and lacks some. The table lists about 100,000 clones, approximately 90% of them singletons, with roughly 0.79% in the top ten. The sequenced sample was CD4+ or CD8+ T cells sorted from blood, obtained in a trial of the OX40 agonist ivuxolimab. Receptors were obtained from an adult with an advanced solid tumor such as melanoma, head and neck, liver or kidney cancer.

This rearrangement joins TRBV14 to TRBJ2-2, with 12 bases that match TRBD2. Unmatched junction bases numbered 4, after V lost 3 bases and J lost 5 bases. CDR3 size: 16 residues. The germline CDR1 and CDR2 sequences are SGHDN and FVKESK. CDR3 region: CASSQTGTSGTGELFF. In DNA form, the CDR3 reads TGTGCCAGCAGCCAGACCGGGACTAGCGGGACCGGGGAGCTGTTTTTT.

This clone was seen only once. The chain joins TRBV6-6 to TRBJ1-6; the D is unclear. Germline V lookup: CDR1 MNHNY, CDR2 SVGAGI (reference sequence). The CDR3 loop spans 15 amino acids. The V gene lost 0 bases and the J gene lost 8 bases, with 11 bases spanning the gap. The CDR3 DNA reads as TGTGCCAGCAGTTACTCCCCCCGACGAGATTCACCCCTCCACTTT. Translated, it gives CASSYSPRRDSPLHF.

V is TRBV7-9 and J is TRBJ1-2, with D maybe TRBD1 (5 bases). Germline loops: CDR1 SEHNR, CDR2 FQNEAQ (reference sequence). Trimming shortened V by 8 bases and J by 0 bases, and 10 bases separated the two germline ends. The CDR3 covers 13 residues. The CDR3 sequence is CASPDISNYGYTF. The CDR3 DNA reads TGTGCCAGCCCGGACATATCTAACTATGGCTACACCTTC.

The J gene is TRBJ2-3, the V gene TRBV29-1; 13 positions match TRBD2. V shed 3 bases, J shed 7 bases, and the junction held 7 bases outside the gene matches. This CDR3 contains 15 residues. Germline CDR1 reads SQVTM; CDR2 reads ANQGSEA. The CDR3 loop reads CSVDGTSGARYTQYF. CDR3 bases: TGCAGCGTTGACGGGACTAGCGGGGCCCGGTATACGCAGTATTTT.

J is TRBJ2-5 and V is TRBV6-1; D is unclear. Trimming removed 5 bases at V and 2 bases at J, with 9 bases between. The CDR3 loop spans 13 amino acids. CDR1 is MNHNS and CDR2 is SASEGT in the germline V gene. This CDR3 is CASSQILQETQYF. Written as DNA, the CDR3 is TGTGCCAGCAGTCAGATTCTACAAGAGACCCAGTACTTC.

V gene TRBV5-5 combines with J gene TRBJ1-5; 11 nucleotides line up with TRBD1. Trimming removed 2 bases from V and 4 bases from J; junction bases left unmatched: 5. The CDR3 length is 16 residues. In germline, CDR1 is SGHKS, CDR2 YYEKEE (reference sequence). CDR3 in DNA: TGTGCCAGCAGCTTTTGGACAGGGGGCATTAATCAGCCCCAGCATTTT. Its translation is CASSFWTGGINQPQHF.

The V and J genes are TRBV28 and TRBJ1-5; TRBD1 is a possible D gene (5 bases). V lost 6 bases to trimming and J lost 3 bases, with 15 bases between them. The CDR3 is made up of 15 amino acids. CDR1 is MDHEN and CDR2 is SYDVKM in the germline V gene. CDR3 nucleotide sequence: TGTGCCAGCAGCCTTCCTCAGGGCCACAATCAGCCCCAGCATTTT. It codes for CASSLPQGHNQPQHF.

The chain has TRBV9 and TRBJ2-3, with 7 bases fitting TRBD1. The CDR3 length is 19 residues. The V segment lost 0 bases and the J segment 0 bases; nucleotides outside the gene matches: 13. Per germline, CDR1 SGDLS and CDR2 YYNGEE. CDR3: CASSVADRFLPTSTDTQYF. The CDR3 bases are TGTGCCAGCAGCGTAGCGGACAGGTTCCTGCCCACTAGCACAGATACGCAGTATTTT.

This sequence joins TRBV5-6 and TRBJ2-3; no firm D call. Between the trimmed V and J ends, which lost 0 bases and 5 bases, there was a span of 7 bases. Germline CDR1 SGHDT, CDR2 YYEEEE. The CDR3 loop spans 13 amino acids. This CDR3 reads CASSLEDVDTQYF. In DNA form, the CDR3 reads TGTGCCAGCAGCTTGGAAGATGTAGATACGCAGTATTTT.

The rearrangement joins TRBV30 to TRBJ2-5; 11 nucleotides align to TRBD1. From germline, CDR1 is GTSNPN and CDR2 SVGIG (reference sequence). Trimming at V came to 4 bases and at J to 4 bases, leaving 5 bases not matched to a gene. CDR3 length: 14 amino acids. CDR3 DNA sequence: TGTGCCTGGAATCGGGACAGGGGGGGAGAGACCCAGTACTTC. It encodes CAWNRDRGGETQYF.

The CDR3 DNA is TGTGCCATCAGTGTGGGCGGGGCTATGGGCTATGGCTACACCTTC. Its protein product is CAISVGGAMGYGYTF. The chain carries TRBV10-3 and TRBJ1-2, with D perhaps TRBD1 (5 bases). Germline CDR1 and CDR2: ENHRY and SYGVKD. V was pared by 4 bases and J by 4 bases, with 16 bases between. CDR3 length: 15 amino acids.

As for this clone: Other nucleotide sequences from this sample produce the same CDR3. V and J are TRBV19 and TRBJ2-7; 10 bases are shared with TRBD1. The CDR3 consists of 13 residues. Per the germline V gene, CDR1 is LNHDA and CDR2 is SQIVND (reference sequence). The J segment lost 1 base and the V segment lost 9 bases, leaving 3 bases of the junction unmatched. DNA of the CDR3: TGTGCCAGCCGGGACAGGGGATCCTACGAGCAGTACTTC. This codes for CASRDRGSYEQYF.

This clone was observed a handful of times. V gene TRBV19 combines with J gene TRBJ1-5; unclear D gene. CDR1 LNHDA and CDR2 SQIVND come from the germline V gene (reference sequence). The CDR3 spans 12 residues. V was pared by 2 bases and J by 12 bases, with 11 bases between. CDR3 DNA sequence: TGTGCCAGTAGTATACGGCAGAGCGGCCAGCATTTT. It translates to CASSIRQSGQHF.